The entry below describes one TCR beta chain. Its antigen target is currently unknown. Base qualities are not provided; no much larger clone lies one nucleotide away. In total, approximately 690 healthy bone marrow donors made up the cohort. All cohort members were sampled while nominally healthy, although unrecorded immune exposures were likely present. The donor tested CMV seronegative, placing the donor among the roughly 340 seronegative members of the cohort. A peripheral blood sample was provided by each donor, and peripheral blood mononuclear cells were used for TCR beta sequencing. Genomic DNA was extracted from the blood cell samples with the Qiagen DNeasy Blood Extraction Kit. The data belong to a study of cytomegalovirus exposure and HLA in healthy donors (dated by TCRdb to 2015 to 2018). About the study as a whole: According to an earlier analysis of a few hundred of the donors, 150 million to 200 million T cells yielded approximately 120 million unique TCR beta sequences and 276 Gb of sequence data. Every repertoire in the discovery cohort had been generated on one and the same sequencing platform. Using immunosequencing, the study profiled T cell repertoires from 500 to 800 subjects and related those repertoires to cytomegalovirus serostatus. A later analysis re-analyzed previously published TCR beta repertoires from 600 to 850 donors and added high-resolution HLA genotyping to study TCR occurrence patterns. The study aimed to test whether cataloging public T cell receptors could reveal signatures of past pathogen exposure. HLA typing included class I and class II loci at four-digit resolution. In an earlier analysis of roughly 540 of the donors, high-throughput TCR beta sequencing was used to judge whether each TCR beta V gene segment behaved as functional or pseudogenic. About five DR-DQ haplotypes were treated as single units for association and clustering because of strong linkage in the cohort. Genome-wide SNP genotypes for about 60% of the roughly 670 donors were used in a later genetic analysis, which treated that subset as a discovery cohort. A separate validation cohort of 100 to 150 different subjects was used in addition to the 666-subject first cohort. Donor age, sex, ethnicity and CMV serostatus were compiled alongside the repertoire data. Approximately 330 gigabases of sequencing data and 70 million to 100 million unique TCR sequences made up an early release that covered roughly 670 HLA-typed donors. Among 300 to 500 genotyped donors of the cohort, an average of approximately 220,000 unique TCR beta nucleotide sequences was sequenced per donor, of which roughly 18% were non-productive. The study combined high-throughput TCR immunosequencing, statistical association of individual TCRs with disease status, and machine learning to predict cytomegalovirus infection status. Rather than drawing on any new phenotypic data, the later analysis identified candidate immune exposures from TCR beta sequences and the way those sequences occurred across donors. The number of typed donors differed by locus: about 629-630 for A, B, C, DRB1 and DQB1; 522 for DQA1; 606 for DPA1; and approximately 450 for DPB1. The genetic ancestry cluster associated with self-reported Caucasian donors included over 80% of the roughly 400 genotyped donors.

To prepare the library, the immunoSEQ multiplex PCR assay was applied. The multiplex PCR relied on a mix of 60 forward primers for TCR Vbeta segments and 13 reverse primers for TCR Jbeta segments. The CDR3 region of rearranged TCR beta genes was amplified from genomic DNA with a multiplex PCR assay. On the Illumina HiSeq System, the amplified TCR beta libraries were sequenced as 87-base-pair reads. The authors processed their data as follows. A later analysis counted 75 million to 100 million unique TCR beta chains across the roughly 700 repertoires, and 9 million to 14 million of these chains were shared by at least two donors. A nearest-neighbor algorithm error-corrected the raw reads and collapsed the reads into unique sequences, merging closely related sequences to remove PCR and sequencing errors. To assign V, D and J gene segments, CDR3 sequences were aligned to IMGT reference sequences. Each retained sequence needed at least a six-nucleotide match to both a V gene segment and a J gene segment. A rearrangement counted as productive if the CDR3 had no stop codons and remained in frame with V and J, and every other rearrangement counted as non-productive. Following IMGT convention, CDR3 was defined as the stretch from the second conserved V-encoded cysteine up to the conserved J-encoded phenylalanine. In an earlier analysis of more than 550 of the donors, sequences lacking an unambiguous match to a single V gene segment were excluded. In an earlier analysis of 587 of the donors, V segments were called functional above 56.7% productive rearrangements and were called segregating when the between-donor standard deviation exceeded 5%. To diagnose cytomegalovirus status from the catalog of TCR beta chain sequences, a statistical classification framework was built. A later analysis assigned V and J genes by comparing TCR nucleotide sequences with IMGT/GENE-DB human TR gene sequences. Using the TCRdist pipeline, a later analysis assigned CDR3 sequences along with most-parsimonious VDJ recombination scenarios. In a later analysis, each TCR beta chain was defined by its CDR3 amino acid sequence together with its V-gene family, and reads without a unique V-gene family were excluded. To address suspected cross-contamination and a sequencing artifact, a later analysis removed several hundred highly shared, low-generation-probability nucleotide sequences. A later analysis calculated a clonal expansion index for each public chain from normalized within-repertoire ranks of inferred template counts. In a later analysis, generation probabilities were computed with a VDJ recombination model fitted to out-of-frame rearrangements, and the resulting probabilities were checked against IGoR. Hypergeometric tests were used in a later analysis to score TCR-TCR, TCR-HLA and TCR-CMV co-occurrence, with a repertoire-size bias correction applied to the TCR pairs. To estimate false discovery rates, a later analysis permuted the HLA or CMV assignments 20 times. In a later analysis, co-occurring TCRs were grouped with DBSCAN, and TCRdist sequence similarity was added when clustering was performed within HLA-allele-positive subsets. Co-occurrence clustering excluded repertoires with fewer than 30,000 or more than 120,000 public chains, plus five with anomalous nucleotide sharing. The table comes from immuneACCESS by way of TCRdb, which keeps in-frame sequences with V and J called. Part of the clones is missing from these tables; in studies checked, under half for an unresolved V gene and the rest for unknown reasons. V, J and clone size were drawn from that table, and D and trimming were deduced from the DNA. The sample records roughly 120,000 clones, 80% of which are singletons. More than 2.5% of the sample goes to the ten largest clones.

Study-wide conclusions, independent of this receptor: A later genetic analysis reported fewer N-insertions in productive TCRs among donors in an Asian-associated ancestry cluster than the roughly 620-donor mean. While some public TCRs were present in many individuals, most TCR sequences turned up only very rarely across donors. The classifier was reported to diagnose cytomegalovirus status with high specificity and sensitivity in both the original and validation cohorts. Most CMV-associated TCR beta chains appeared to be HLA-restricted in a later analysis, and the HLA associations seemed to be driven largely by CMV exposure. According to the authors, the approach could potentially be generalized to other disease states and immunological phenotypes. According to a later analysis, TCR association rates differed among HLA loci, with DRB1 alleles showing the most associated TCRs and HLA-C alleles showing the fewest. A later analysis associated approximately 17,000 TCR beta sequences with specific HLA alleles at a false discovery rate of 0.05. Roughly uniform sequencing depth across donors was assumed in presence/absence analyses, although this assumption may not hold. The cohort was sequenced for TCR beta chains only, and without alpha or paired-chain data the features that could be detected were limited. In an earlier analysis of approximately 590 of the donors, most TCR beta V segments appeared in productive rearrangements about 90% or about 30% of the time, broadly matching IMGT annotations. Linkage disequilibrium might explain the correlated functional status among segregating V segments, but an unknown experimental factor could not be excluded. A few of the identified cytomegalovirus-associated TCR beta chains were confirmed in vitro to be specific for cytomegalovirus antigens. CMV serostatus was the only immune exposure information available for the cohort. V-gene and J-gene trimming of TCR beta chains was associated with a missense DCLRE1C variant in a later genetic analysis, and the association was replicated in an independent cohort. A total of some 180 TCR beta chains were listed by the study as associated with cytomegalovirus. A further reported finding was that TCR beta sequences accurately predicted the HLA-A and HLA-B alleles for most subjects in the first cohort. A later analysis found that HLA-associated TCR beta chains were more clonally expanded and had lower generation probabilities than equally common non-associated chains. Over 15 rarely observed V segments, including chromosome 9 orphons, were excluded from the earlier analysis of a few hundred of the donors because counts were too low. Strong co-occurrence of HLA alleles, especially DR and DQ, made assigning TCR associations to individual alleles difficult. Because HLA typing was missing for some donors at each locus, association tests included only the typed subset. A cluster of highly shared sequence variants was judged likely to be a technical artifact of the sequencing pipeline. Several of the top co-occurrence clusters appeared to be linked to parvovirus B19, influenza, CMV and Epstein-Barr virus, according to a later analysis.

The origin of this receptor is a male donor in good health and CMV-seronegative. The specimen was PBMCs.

In nucleotide form, the sequence is TGTGCCAGCAGTGCAGCGGGAGATTCAGATACGCAGTATTTT. This sequence encodes CASSAAGDSDTQYF. The V and J genes are TRBV6-4 and TRBJ2-3, with 8 bases in between that match TRBD2. The germline V gene specifies MRHNA as CDR1 and SNTAGT as CDR2. The CDR3 goes from the cysteine to the phenylalanine over 14 residues. Of the read, only the CDR3 DNA is kept; its 42 bases are in frame from base 1. V trim: 4 bases; J trim: 4 bases; unmatched bases: 4.